The next 17 T cell receptor beta chains were all read from a single sample in a study of T cell responses to AZD1222 COVID-19 vaccine. The assay was immunoSEQ multiplex PCR, and TCRdb's table has in-frame clones only and misses some. The sample lists about 160,000 clones; roughly nine tenths were seen once. The material sequenced was peripheral blood, taken on day 0 of AZD1222 vaccination. These receptors came from an adult in good health.

The chain employs TRBV6-5 and TRBJ1-4, with 8 bases fitting TRBD1. CDR1 and CDR2 (germline): MNHEY, SVGAGI. CDR3 size: 16 residues. Losses at the gene ends were 4 bases for V and 3 bases for J; bases not matched to a gene: 7. DNA of the CDR3: TGTGCCAGCAGTTCGACCGCAGGGGGCTCTAATGAAAAACTGTTTTTT. This translates into CASSSTAGGSNEKLFF.

This clone has only one observation. This chain connects TRBV4-1 to TRBJ2-7, with D perhaps TRBD1 or TRBD2 (5 bases each). This CDR3 is 14 amino acids long. V lost 1 base and J lost 7, with 14 bases in between. Looked up from germline, CDR1 is MGHRA and CDR2 is YSYEKL. CDR3 protein: CASSQGLRGGEQYF. CDR3 bases: TGCGCCAGCAGCCAAGGACTGAGGGGTGGGGAGCAGTACTTC.

The chain recombines TRBV27 with TRBJ1-5; the match to TRBD1 covers 10 bases. CDR3 length equals 15 residues. V was clipped by 8 bases and J by 5 bases; unmatched bases: 9. Germline V gene lookup returns CDR1 MNHEY and CDR2 SMNVEV (reference sequence). CDR3 residues: CASRPGTGAYQPQHF. The DNA of the CDR3 is TGTGCCAGCCGCCCAGGGACAGGGGCTTATCAGCCCCAGCATTTT.

This clone appeared a few times. This chain joins TRBV9 and TRBJ2-7; no definite D call. The V end was cut by 0 bases, the J end by 6 bases, with 7 bases between. Germline V gene sequence: CDR1 SGDLS, CDR2 YYNGEE. The CDR3 covers 12 residues. For the CDR3, the DNA is TGTGCCAGCAGCGTAGATATGGGCGAGCAGTACTTC. Its translation is CASSVDMGEQYF.

This clone is a singleton in its sample. The chain joins TRBV5-6 to TRBJ1-4, with D unclear. The germline gives CDR1 SGHDT, CDR2 YYEEEE. Trimming cost V 4 bases and J 10 bases, with 14 bases left between them. The CDR3 is 13 residues long. CDR3 nucleotides: TGTGCCAGCAGCCCACGGAGATCCCCAAAACTGTTTTTT. Encoded protein: CASSPRRSPKLFF.

This clone was detected once. The chain combines TRBV5-6 with TRBJ1-6; D is unclear. Trimming shortened V by 0 bases and J by 10 bases, and 14 bases separated the two germline ends. CDR1 and CDR2 (germline): SGHDT, YYEEEE. CDR3 size: 15 residues. The CDR3 spells CASSLDARFRSPLHF. CDR3 coding DNA: TGTGCCAGCAGCTTGGATGCCAGGTTTCGGTCACCCCTCCACTTT. The whole variable domain, remainder taken from reference TRBV5-6 and TRBJ1-6, is DAGVTQSPTHLIKTRGQQVTLRCSPKSGHDTVSWYQQALGQGPQFIFQYYEEEERQRGNFPDRFSGHQFPNYSSELNVNALLLGDSALYLCASSLDARFRSPLHFGNGTRLTVT.

The J gene is TRBJ2-3, the V gene TRBV9; 10 nucleotides line up with TRBD2. The V segment lost 4 bases and the J segment 0 bases; nucleotides outside the gene matches: 5. The germline gives CDR1 SGDLS, CDR2 YYNGEE. The CDR3 totals 16 residues. The chain's CDR3 is CASSPGTSVSTDTQYF. As DNA, the CDR3 is TGTGCCAGCAGCCCAGGGACTAGCGTTAGCACAGATACGCAGTATTTT.

V usage is TRBV6-1 and J usage is TRBJ2-7; 7 bases map to TRBD1. Germline assignment: CDR1 MNHNS and CDR2 SASEGT. Trimming cost V 2 bases and J 3 bases; bases outside gene matches: 4. This CDR3 comprises 14 residues. CDR3 region: CASSETGDIYEQYV. DNA of the CDR3: TGTGCCAGCAGTGAAACAGGGGACATCTACGAGCAGTACGTC.

The CDR3 region is CASSPQGNQPQHF. The CDR3 DNA is TGTGCCAGCAGTCCACAGGGGAATCAGCCCCAGCATTTT. The V gene is TRBV12-3 or TRBV12-4, the J gene TRBJ1-5, with 7 positions matching TRBD1. Trimming at V came to 5 bases and at J to 4 bases, leaving 2 bases not matched to a gene. This CDR3 spans 13 amino acids.

The chain couples TRBV6-1 to TRBJ2-1, with 7 bases lining up with TRBD2. CDR1 is MNHNS and CDR2 is SASEGT in the germline V gene. This CDR3 comprises 14 residues. The ends lost 2 bases at V and 12 bases at J; junction bases unmatched: 10. This CDR3 reads CASSEKALSGGQFF. CDR3 DNA sequence: TGTGCCAGCAGTGAAAAGGCGCTTTCGGGAGGGCAGTTCTTC.

The genes are TRBV25-1 and TRBJ2-3, with D perhaps given as TRBD1 or TRBD2 (5 bases each). The V end lost 6 bases, the J end lost 1 base, and 14 bases lay between the germline ends. Germline CDR1 and CDR2: MGHDK and SYGVNS. The CDR3 has 15 residues. The CDR3, as DNA: TGTGCCAGCAGACCCCCGGGGCGCGGCACAGATACGCAGTATTTT. This translates into CASRPPGRGTDTQYF.

This chain uses TRBV5-1 with TRBJ1-2, with 8 positions matching TRBD1. The CDR3 runs 15 residues. V lost 0 bases to trimming and J lost 4 bases; unmatched junction nucleotides: 5. Germline assignment: CDR1 SGHRS and CDR2 YFSETQ. In nucleotides, the CDR3 is TGCGCCAGCAGCTTGGCCACAGGGGGGGCCTATGGCTACACCTTC. This codes for CASSLATGGAYGYTF.

The chain has TRBV19 and TRBJ2-4; 7 nucleotides line up with TRBD1. Looked up from germline, CDR1 is LNHDA and CDR2 is SQIVND (reference sequence). This CDR3 comprises 14 residues. J lost 5 bases, V lost 3 bases, and 4 bases had no gene match. In DNA form, the CDR3 reads TGTGCCAGTAGTATTTTAGGGGGCCAAAACATTCAGTACTTC. It specifies CASSILGGQNIQYF. Filled out from reference TRBV19 and TRBJ2-4, the complete variable domain reads DGGITQSPKYLFRKEGQNVTLSCEQNLNHDAMYWYRQDPGQGLRLIYYSQIVNDFQKGDIAEGYSVSREKKESFPLTVTSAQKNPTAFYLCASSILGGQNIQYFGAGTRLSVL.

This clone was seen a single time. V gene TRBV5-6 combines with J gene TRBJ1-5; D remains ambiguous. The CDR3 totals 16 residues. Germline CDR1 SGHDT, CDR2 YYEEEE. V lost 1 base, J lost 2 bases, and 13 bases lay in between. The CDR3 loop reads CASSLNAGMGNQPQHF. As DNA, the CDR3 is TGTGCCAGCAGCTTGAATGCAGGCATGGGCAATCAGCCCCAGCATTTT.

V is TRBV6-6 and J is TRBJ2-1; D is perhaps TRBD1 (6 bases). The germline V and J ends were trimmed by 5 bases and 4 bases, with 12 bases remaining between them. Per germline, CDR1 MNHNY and CDR2 SVGAGI (reference sequence). CDR3 length equals 14 residues. CDR3 sequence (DNA): TGTGCCAGCAGTGACGGACAGAATTACAATGAGCAGTTCTTC. Its protein is CASSDGQNYNEQFF.

The chain combines TRBV6-5 with TRBJ1-2, with unresolved D. Germline lookup yields CDR1 MNHEY and CDR2 SVGAGI. The CDR3 contains 13 residues. The ends were cut back, 6 bases at V and 3 bases at J, with 11 bases in the middle. DNA for the CDR3: TGTGCCAGCAGCTTTGACACATACTATGGCTACACCTTC. Translating gives CASSFDTYYGYTF.

The chain recombines TRBV6-1 with TRBJ1-2; D call uncertain. Germline lookup yields CDR1 MNHNS and CDR2 SASEGT. Trimming took 1 base from V and 8 from J, leaving 17 bases between them. The CDR3 is made up of 15 amino acids. The CDR3 here is CASSEVAGINQGYTF. CDR3 nucleotides: TGTGCCAGCAGTGAAGTTGCGGGGATCAACCAGGGCTACACCTTC.